This T cell receptor (beta chain) was identified during a study of CD8 T cells in Susac syndrome. Peripheral blood CD8+ and CD4+ T cells were profiled by TCR beta sequencing. RNA amounts of roughly 0.5 to 1 ug underwent reverse transcription with random hexamers. Coverage of TCR beta CDR3 amplification by immunoSEQ multiplex PCR extended to 54 Vbeta and 13 Jbeta. TCRdb reprocessed the immunoSEQ multiplex PCR reads with MiXCR, giving one entry per CDR3 protein. The sample records just over 300,000 distinct CDR3 sequences, roughly 94% being singletons. The TCR originated in a human donor with multiple sclerosis. Sequencing was done on a sample of CD4+ T cells from PBMCs.

Here the CDR3 reads CASSLALDYLSYNEQFF. The CDR3 DNA is TGTGCCAGCAGCTTAGCTTTGGACTACCTTTCTTACAATGAGCAGTTCTTC. This sequence joins TRBV7-2 and TRBJ2-1; possible D gene TRBD2, 6 bases. The CDR3 length is 17 residues. V lost 0 bases, J lost 4 bases, and 16 bases lay in between. Germline V gives CDR1 SGHTA, CDR2 FQGNSA.